These 3 T cell receptor beta chains share one sample of origin, sequenced in a study of T cell repertoires in cytomegalovirus infection. TCRdb used MiXCR to reprocess the reads, holding one entry per CDR3 protein. The profile shows 150,000 to 200,000 distinct CDR3 sequences, about 28% of them singletons. The sequenced material came from PBMCs. Receptors originate from a human donor in good health (CMV status not recorded). Some clones in this sample may be carry-over from other donors' samples.

The chain combines TRBV7-2 with TRBJ1-1, with 11 positions matching TRBD1. CDR3 length: 16 residues. V trimming: 5 bases; J trimming: 4 bases; junction bases outside the gene matches: 9. CDR1 is SGHTA and CDR2 is FQGNSA in the germline V gene. CDR3 amino acids: CASSRDRDRGATEAFF. CDR3 DNA: TGTGCCAGCAGCCGAGACCGGGACAGGGGGGCCACTGAAGCTTTCTTT.

This clonotype came up once. The chain has TRBV12-3 or TRBV12-4 and TRBJ1-2; D is perhaps TRBD1 (5 bases). V lost 2 bases and J 2 bases, leaving 21 bases between the germline ends. The CDR3 runs to 18 residues. The CDR3 is CASSLSRDGSTQNYGYTF. Here the CDR3 DNA reads TGTGCCAGCAGTTTAAGCCGGGACGGCAGTACCCAAAACTATGGCTACACCTTC.

The chain joins TRBV11-2 to TRBJ2-3; 11 bases line up with TRBD2. The CDR3 is 15 amino acids. The V segment lost 5 bases and the J segment 6 bases; nucleotides outside the gene matches: 7. CDR1 SGHAT and CDR2 FQNNGV come from the germline V gene. The CDR3 sequence is CASSPLAGARDTQYF. The CDR3 DNA reads as TGTGCCAGCAGCCCACTAGCGGGGGCCCGGGATACGCAGTATTTT.